These 14 T cell receptor beta chains originate from one sample sequenced in a study of blood T cell repertoires in COVID-19. Measured with immunoSEQ multiplex PCR; TCRdb has only the in-frame clones, and not every one. This sample has 170,000 or so clones; more than 85% occur once, and the top ten carry roughly 0.57%. The sequencing sample was made of peripheral blood. The receptors here all came from a man aged 60 to 75 with COVID-19, enrolled during active disease.

The chain combines TRBV21-1 with TRBJ1-4; TRBD1, the D gene given by the table, was not confirmed from the DNA. TRBV21-1 is a pseudogene. CDR3 length: 15 residues. The CDR3, as DNA: TGTGCCAGCAGCATTTGGGTGACAGGGTGGGAAAAACTGTTTTTT. Its translation is CASSIWVTGWEKLFF.

The rearrangement uses TRBV19 and TRBJ1-4, with no clear D. Trimming shortened V by 4 bases and J by 0 bases, and 9 bases separated the two germline ends. The CDR3 runs 15 residues. Germline V gene lookup returns CDR1 LNHDA and CDR2 SQIVND (reference sequence). The CDR3 spells CASSRREATNEKLFF. CDR3 DNA sequence: TGTGCCAGTAGTAGGAGAGAAGCAACTAATGAAAAACTGTTTTTT.

V gene TRBV25-1 combines with J gene TRBJ1-2, with a weak D call TRBD1 (5 bases). Germline-derived CDR1 and CDR2 are MGHDK and SYGVNS. This CDR3 has 16 residues. Trimming pared 0 bases from V and 4 bases from J, leaving 15 bases between. CDR3 in amino acids: CASSEYGGTSGYGYTF. In DNA form, the CDR3 reads TGTGCCAGCAGTGAATACGGGGGGACCTCTGGCTATGGCTACACCTTC.

The rearrangement uses TRBV28 and TRBJ1-2, with unresolved D. The germline V and J ends were trimmed by 2 bases and 6 bases, with 7 bases remaining between them. CDR1 and CDR2 from the germline V gene are MDHEN and SYDVKM. This CDR3 has 12 amino acids. The CDR3 reads CASSLGVDGYTF. DNA for the CDR3: TGTGCCAGCAGTTTAGGAGTGGATGGCTACACCTTC.

This rearrangement joins TRBV6-6 to TRBJ2-7; D perhaps matches TRBD2 (5 bases). The CDR3 length is 16 residues. Germline-derived CDR1 and CDR2 are MNHNY and SVGAGI (reference sequence). Trimming took 5 bases from V and 6 from J, leaving 23 bases between them. Written as DNA, the CDR3 is TGTGCCAGCAGTCGTCGAGAGGGCTCTCGTTCGGGCGAGCAGTACTTC. It yields the protein CASSRREGSRSGEQYF.

CDR3 region: CASGGQNLNYGYTF. CDR3 nucleotides: TGTGCCAGCGGGGGACAGAATTTAAACTATGGCTACACCTTC. The chain carries TRBV27 and TRBJ1-2; 7 positions match TRBD1. Germline values: CDR1 MNHEY, CDR2 SMNVEV (reference sequence). V was pared by 8 bases and J by 2 bases, with 8 bases of the junction left unmatched. This CDR3 has 14 residues.

This clone is a singleton in its sample. The chain carries TRBV12-3 or TRBV12-4 and TRBJ2-5; the D is unclear. The V gene lost 6 bases and the J gene lost 7 bases, with 12 bases spanning the gap. This CDR3 is built from 12 residues. The CDR3 reads CASSFGVGTQYF. The CDR3 DNA reads TGTGCCAGCAGCTTCGGAGTCGGGACCCAGTACTTC.

The CDR3 DNA sequence: TGTGCCAGCAGCCTTACAGGGGCGGATTCGGCTGAAGCTTTCTTT. This sequence encodes CASSLTGADSAEAFF. The chain is built from TRBV7-3 and TRBJ1-1; 7 positions agree with TRBD1. After removal of 5 bases from V and 6 bases from J, the junction contained 12 bases not matched to a gene. The CDR3 is made up of 15 amino acids. Germline assignment: CDR1 SGHTA and CDR2 FQGTGA. The variable domain in full, completed from reference TRBV7-3 and TRBJ1-1, reads GAGVSQTPSNKVTEKGKYVELRCDPISGHTALYWYRQSLGQGPEFLIYFQGTGAADDSGLPNDRFFAVRPEGSVSTLKIQRTERGDSAVYLCASSLTGADSAEAFFGQGTRLTVV.

The sample holds a few counts of this clone. The CDR3: CASSFRRDRGGSEAFF. Written as DNA, the CDR3 is TGTGCCAGCAGCTTTCGACGGGACAGGGGTGGTTCCGAAGCTTTCTTT. The chain couples TRBV11-2 to TRBJ1-1; TRBD1 agrees at 10 bases. Germline V gene sequence: CDR1 SGHAT, CDR2 FQNNGV. V lost 3 bases, J lost 8 bases, and 12 bases stayed unmatched. This CDR3 contains 16 residues.

The chain combines TRBV6-5 with TRBJ2-7, with 9 positions matching TRBD1. The CDR3 totals 15 residues. Per germline, CDR1 MNHEY and CDR2 SVGAGI. The trim removed 2 bases at V and 2 bases at J, leaving 4 bases unmatched. The CDR3 DNA sequence: TGTGCCAGCAGTTACAGGACAGGGGCCACCTACGAGCAGTACTTC. This sequence encodes CASSYRTGATYEQYF.

The V gene is TRBV9, the J gene TRBJ2-1, with D tentatively TRBD2 (6 bases). CDR3 size: 13 residues. V lost 4 bases and J lost 9, with 14 bases in between. CDR1 is SGDLS and CDR2 is YYNGEE in the germline V gene. The DNA of the CDR3 is TGTGCCAGCAGCCCCCGCGTGGAGGGTGAGCAGTTCTTC. It yields the protein CASSPRVEGEQFF. The whole variable domain, remainder taken from reference TRBV9 and TRBJ2-1, is DSGVTQTPKHLITATGQRVTLRCSPRSGDLSVYWYQQSLDQGLQFLIQYYNGEERAKGNILERFSAQQFPDLHSELNLSSLELGDSALYFCASSPRVEGEQFFGPGTRLTVL.

The rearrangement joins TRBV7-2 to TRBJ2-1, with TRBD1 matching over 12 bases. The V gene's germline CDR1 is SGHTA and CDR2 FQGNSA. The ends lost 5 bases at V and 6 bases at J; junction bases unmatched: 5. The CDR3 is 15 residues long. In DNA, the CDR3 is TGTGCCAGCAGCCTGGGGACAGGGGGCTTCAATGAGCAGTTCTTC. Translating it yields CASSLGTGGFNEQFF.

The V and J genes are TRBV30 and TRBJ2-1; 7 bases match TRBD2. The CDR3 has 18 amino acids. V shed 3 bases, J shed 1 base, and the junction held 15 bases outside the gene matches. CDR1 GTSNPN and CDR2 SVGIG come from the germline V gene (reference sequence). CDR3 in DNA: TGTGCCTGGAGGGGGGGGTCAAAACTAGTGAATTCCTACAATGAGCAGTTCTTC. Its protein product is CAWRGGSKLVNSYNEQFF.

The chain employs TRBV14 and TRBJ2-4; 10 nucleotides agree with TRBD2. This CDR3 contains 15 residues. CDR1 SGHDN and CDR2 FVKESK come from the germline V gene. V lost 5 bases and J lost 7; bases outside the gene matches: 8. CDR3 residues: CASSSSGGRGNIQYF. CDR3 sequence (DNA): TGTGCCAGCAGCTCTAGCGGGGGCCGGGGGAACATTCAGTACTTC. Looking up the rest from reference TRBV14 and TRBJ2-4 gives the full variable domain: EAGVTQFPSHSVIEKGQTVTLRCDPISGHDNLYWYRRVMGKEIKFLLHFVKESKQDESGMPNNRFLAERTGGTYSTLKVQPAELEDSGVYFCASSSSGGRGNIQYFGAGTRLSVL.